A single TCR beta chain is shown here with its context. The table came from immunoSEQ multiplex PCR; TCRdb's copy has only in-frame clones and leaves some out. The sample yields about 1,900,000 clones, around 96% seen once. These data come from a study of shared clonotypes between healthy human individuals. This CDR3 is built from 14 residues. The J segment lost 4 bases and the V segment lost 5 bases, leaving 8 bases of the junction unmatched. In germline, CDR1 is GTSNPN, CDR2 SVGIG (reference sequence). The naive CD8 subset, CD45RO-negative cells positively selected for CCR7, excluded terminally differentiated effector memory CD45RA+ cells.

The material sequenced was naive CD8+ T cells sorted from blood. The TCR sequence derives from a man aged 18 to 35 in good health. The chain carries TRBV30 and TRBJ2-5, with 9 bases fitting TRBD1. The DNA for the CDR3 is TGTGCCTGGGACCGAACAGGGGGCGTAGAGACCCAGTACTTC. This translates into CAWDRTGGVETQYF.